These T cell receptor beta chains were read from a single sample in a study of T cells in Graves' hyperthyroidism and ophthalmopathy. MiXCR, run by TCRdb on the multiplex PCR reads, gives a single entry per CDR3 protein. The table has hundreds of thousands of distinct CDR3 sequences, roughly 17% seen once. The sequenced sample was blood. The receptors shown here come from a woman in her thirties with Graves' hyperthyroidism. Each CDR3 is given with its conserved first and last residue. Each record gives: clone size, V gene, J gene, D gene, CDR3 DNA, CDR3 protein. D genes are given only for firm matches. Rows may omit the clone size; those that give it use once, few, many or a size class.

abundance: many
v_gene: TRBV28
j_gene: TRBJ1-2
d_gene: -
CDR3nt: TGTGCCCTGAGACATTTCATCTATGGCTACACCTTC
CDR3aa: CALRHFIYGYTF

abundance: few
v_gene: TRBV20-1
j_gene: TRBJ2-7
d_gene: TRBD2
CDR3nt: TGCAGTGCTAGAGATCCTGGGCTAGCGGGTCTTCCGAGCTACGAGCAGTACTTC
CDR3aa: CSARDPGLAGLPSYEQYF

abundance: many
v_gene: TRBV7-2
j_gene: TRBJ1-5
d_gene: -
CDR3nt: TGTGCCAGCAGCTTAGCGGGGCAGTACGGTGGGTGGAATCAGCCCCAGCATTTT
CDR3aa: CASSLAGQYGGWNQPQHF

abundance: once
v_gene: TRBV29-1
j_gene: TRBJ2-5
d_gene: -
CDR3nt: TGCAGCGTTGATTTACAGGGCGTAGAGACCCAGTACTTC
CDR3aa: CSVDLQGVETQYF

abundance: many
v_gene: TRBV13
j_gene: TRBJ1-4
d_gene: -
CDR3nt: TGTGCCAGCAGCCATAGAGAGGGATTGCGGGAAAAACTGTTTTTT
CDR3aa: CASSHREGLREKLFF

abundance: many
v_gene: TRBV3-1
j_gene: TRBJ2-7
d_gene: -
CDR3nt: TGTGCCAGCAGAAAACCCGGGGTCCACGAGCAGTACTTC
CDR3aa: CASRKPGVHEQYF

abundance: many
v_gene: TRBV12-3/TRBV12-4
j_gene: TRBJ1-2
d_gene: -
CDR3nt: TGTGCCAGCAGGCCCCCGGGGGGCTATGGCTACACCTTC
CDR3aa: CASRPPGGYGYTF

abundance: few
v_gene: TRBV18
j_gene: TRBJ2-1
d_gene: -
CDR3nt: TGTGCCAGCTCACCGGAGGGTAACAGCGAAAGAGAAGATGAGCAGTTCTTC
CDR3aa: CASSPEGNSEREDEQFF

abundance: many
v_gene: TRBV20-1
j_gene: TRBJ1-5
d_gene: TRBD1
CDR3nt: TGCAGTGCTAGAACAGGGGGCAATCAGCCCCAGCATTTT
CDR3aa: CSARTGGNQPQHF

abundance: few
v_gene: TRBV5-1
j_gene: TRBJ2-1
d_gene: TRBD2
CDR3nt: TGCGCCAGCAGAGTCGGGACTAGCGGTTCATTGTTCTTC
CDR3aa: CASRVGTSGSLFF

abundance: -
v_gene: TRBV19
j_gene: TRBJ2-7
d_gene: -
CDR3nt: TGTGCCACCGCCCCGGCCCCCTACGAGCAGTACTTC
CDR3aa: CATAPAPYEQYF

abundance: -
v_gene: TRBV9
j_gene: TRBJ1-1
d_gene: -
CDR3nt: TGTGCCAGCAGCGTGGGGCCGGGAGTTGAAGCTTTCTTT
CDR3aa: CASSVGPGVEAFF

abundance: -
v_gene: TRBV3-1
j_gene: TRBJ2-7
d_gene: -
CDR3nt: TGTGCCAGCAGCCAAGTCCCGGACACTTCCTACGAGCAGTACTTC
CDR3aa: CASSQVPDTSYEQYF

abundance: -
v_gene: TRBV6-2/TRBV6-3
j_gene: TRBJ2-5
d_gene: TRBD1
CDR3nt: TGTGCCAGCAGTTATGGGACAGGGGAGTACCAAGAGACCCAGTACTTC
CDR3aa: CASSYGTGEYQETQYF

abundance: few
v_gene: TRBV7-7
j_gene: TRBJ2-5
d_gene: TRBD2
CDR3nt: TGTGCTAGCAGCTTTTTGAGGATGAGCAGCGGGAGGCTGGAGACCCAGTACTTC
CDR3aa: CASSFLRMSSGRLETQYF

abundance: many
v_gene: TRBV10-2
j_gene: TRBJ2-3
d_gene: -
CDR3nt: TGCGCCAGCAAAAGCGGCCGAAGCACAGATACGCAGTATTTT
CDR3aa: CASKSGRSTDTQYF

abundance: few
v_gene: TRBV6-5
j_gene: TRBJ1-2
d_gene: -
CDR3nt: TGTGCCGGCAGTTACCTCCCTGGAGATATGAATGGCTACACCTTC
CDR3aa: CAGSYLPGDMNGYTF

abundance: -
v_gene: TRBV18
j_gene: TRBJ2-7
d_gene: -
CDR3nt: TGTACCAGCTTCACGCCGAGCCATTCCTACGAGCAGTACTTC
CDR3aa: CTSFTPSHSYEQYF

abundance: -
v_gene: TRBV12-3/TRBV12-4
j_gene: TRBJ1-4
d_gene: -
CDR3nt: TGTGCCAGCAGCTCCACAGTTGAGAAACTGTTTTTT
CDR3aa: CASSSTVEKLFF

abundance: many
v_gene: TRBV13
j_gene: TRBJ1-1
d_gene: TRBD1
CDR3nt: TGTGCCAGCAGCGCGAGACAGGGGAGGAACACTGAAGCTTTCTTT
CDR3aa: CASSARQGRNTEAFF

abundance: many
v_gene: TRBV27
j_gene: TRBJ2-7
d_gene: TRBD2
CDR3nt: TGTGCCAGCAGTGCGTGGACTAGCGGATCCTACGAGCAGTACTTC
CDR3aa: CASSAWTSGSYEQYF

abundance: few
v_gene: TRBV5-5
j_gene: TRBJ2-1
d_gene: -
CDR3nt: TGTGCCAGCAGCTCGACGGGTGTGTACAATGAGCAGTTCTTC
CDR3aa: CASSSTGVYNEQFF

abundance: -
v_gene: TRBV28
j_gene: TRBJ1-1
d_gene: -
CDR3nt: TGTGCCAGCAGTTTAGCGGAGGATATAGGGAACACTGAAGCTTTCTTT
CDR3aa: CASSLAEDIGNTEAFF

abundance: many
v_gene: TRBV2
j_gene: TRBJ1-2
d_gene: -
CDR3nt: TGTGCCAGCACAGGAGCGGACTATGGCTACACCTTC
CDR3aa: CASTGADYGYTF

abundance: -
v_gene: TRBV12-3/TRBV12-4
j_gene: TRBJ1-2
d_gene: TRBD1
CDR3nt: TGTGCCAAGTCTATAGACAGGGTAAACTACACCTTC
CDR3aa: CAKSIDRVNYTF

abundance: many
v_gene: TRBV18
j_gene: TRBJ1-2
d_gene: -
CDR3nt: TGTGCCAGCTCACCACCGGACAGCCGAGGTTTCTATGGCTACACCTTC
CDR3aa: CASSPPDSRGFYGYTF

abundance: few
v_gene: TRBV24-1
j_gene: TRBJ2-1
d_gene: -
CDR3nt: TGTGCCACCAGTGATTCGGGAGCGTTTTACAATGAGCAGTTCTTC
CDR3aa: CATSDSGAFYNEQFF

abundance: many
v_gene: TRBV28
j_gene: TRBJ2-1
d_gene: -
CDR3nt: TGTGCCAGCAGGGAGGCGAGCTCCTACAATGAGCAGTTCTTC
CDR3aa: CASREASSYNEQFF

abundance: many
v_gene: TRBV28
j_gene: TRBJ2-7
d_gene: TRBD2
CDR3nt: TGTGCCAGCAGAATAGCGGGAGGCCTCTACGAGCAGTACTTC
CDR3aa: CASRIAGGLYEQYF

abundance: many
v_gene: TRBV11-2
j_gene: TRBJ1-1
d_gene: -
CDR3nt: TGTGCCAGCAGCTTAGATCAAGGGGCAGGGGCTGAAGCTTTCTTT
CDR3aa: CASSLDQGAGAEAFF

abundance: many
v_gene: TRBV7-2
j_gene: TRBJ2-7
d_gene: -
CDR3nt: TGTGCCAGCAGTTATAGGGTGACGACGGGTCCCTACGAGCAGTACTTC
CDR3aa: CASSYRVTTGPYEQYF

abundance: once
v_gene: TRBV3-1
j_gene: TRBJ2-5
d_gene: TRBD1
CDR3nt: TGTGCCAGCAGCCAAGGGTCCACAGGGGGATTGGAGTACTTC
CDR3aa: CASSQGSTGGLEYF

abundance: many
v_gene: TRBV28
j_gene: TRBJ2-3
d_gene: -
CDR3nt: TGTGCCAGCAGTCCTCTGACAGATCGCACAGATACGCAGTATTTT
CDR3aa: CASSPLTDRTDTQYF

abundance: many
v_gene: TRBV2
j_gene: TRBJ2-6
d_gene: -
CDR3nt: TGTGCCAGCACTAGGGACTCTGGGGCCAACGTCCTGACTTTC
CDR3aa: CASTRDSGANVLTF

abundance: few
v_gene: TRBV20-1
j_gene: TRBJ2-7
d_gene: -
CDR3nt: TGCAGTGCTAACGGGGGGCCTACAGGGAACTACGAGCAGTACTTC
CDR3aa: CSANGGPTGNYEQYF

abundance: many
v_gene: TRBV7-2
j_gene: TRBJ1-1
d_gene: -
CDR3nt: TGTGCCAGCAGCTTAGCGGGGGTCCTGAACACTGAAGCTTTCTTT
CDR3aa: CASSLAGVLNTEAFF

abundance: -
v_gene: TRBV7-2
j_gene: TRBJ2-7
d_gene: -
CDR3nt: TGTGCCAGCAGCTTAGGGGTCACCAGGGGCGAGCAGTACTTC
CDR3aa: CASSLGVTRGEQYF

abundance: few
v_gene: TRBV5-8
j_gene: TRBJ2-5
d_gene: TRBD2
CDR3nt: TGTGCCAGCAAGTCACTAGCGGGAGGAGAGACCCAGTACTTC
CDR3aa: CASKSLAGGETQYF

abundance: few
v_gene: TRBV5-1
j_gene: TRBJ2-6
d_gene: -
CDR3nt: TGCGCCAGCAGCTTGGCTCCGGGCTCTGGGGCCAACGTCCTGACTTTC
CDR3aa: CASSLAPGSGANVLTF

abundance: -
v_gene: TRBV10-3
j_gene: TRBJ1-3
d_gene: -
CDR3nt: TGTGCCATCAGTGAGTCAGGAGGAAACACCATATATTTT
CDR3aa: CAISESGGNTIYF

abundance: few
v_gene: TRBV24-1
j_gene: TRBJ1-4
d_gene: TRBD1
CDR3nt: TGTGCCACCTCGACGGGGGACAGGGTAGGCGAAAAACTGTTTTTT
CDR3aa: CATSTGDRVGEKLFF

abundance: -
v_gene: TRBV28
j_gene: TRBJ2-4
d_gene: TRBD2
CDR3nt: TGTGCCAGCAGTCCCCCATTCGGGGGGAGGTCGGACATTCAGTACTTC
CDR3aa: CASSPPFGGRSDIQYF

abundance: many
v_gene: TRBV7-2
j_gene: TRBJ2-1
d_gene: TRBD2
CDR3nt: TGTGCCAGCAGCCCCCGGACTAGTTCCGGGGATGAGCAGTTCTTC
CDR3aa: CASSPRTSSGDEQFF

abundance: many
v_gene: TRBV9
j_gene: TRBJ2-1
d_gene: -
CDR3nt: TGTGCCAGCAGCGTAGTCCGGACCGATGAGCAGTTCTTC
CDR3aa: CASSVVRTDEQFF

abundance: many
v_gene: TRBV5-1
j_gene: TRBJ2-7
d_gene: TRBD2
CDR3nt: TGCGCCAGCAGCCATTTGCTAGCGGGAGGTTCCGAGCAGTACTTC
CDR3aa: CASSHLLAGGSEQYF